This T cell receptor beta chain appears in the sequencing data of a study of CD4 T cells in lung cancer (dated by TCRdb to about 2019). Context from the whole study: To find responses to candidate mutation-encoded neoepitopes, the study screened blood T cells from NSCLC patients and isolated neoantigen-specific CD4+ T-cell clones and TCRs. The frequency of neoantigen-specific clonotypes in tumor resections, non-adjacent lung and cultured T-cell products was tracked by TCRB deep sequencing. The patients who underwent resection had lung adenocarcinoma or squamous cell carcinoma, were aged 60 to 69 when blood was donated, and were mostly former smokers. Before blood donation, patients had received treatments including platinum chemotherapy, and some received nivolumab or pembrolizumab.

For 13 days, PBMCs were stimulated with mutant 27-mer peptides together with IL21, IL7, IL15 and IL2, and afterward were restimulated with peptide-pulsed autologous B cells. After restimulation with peptide-pulsed B cells, live IFNgamma-secreting T cells were sorted by cytokine capture on a FACS Aria2. At limiting dilution of approximately 3 or 10 cells per well, the sorted cells were expanded for roughly 13 to 21 days with irradiated allogeneic PBMCs, phytohemagglutinin and IL2. Peripheral blood samples or leukapheresis products were obtained from the patients. The antigen specificity of expanded lines was screened by IFNgamma ELISA against autologous B cells pulsed with mutant peptides. A remark on this clone: Its specific antigen is unknown. No much larger clonotype is one base removed from it; base qualities were not supplied.

Overall study outcomes, separate from this receptor: Some responses derived from blood might reflect in vitro priming of naive T cells or cross-reactivity instead of memory responses to the cancer. Nonspecific IFNgamma producers of unknown purity were included among IFNgamma-sorted cells, so expanded lines were found to range from monoclonal to oligoclonal.

Libraries were prepared through the immunoSEQ multiplex PCR assay. DNA was isolated using Qiagen DNeasy or QIAamp micro DNA kits, and TCRB was sequenced using the Adaptive Biotechnology human TCRB sequencing kit. TCRB libraries were sequenced on an Illumina MiSeq. The source study handled its data this way. TCRB sequence data were analyzed using the kit provider's software, and tumor enrichment of clonotype templates was assessed with Fisher's exact test. The clones in this table, taken by TCRdb from immuneACCESS, are in-frame only. Not every clone is retained; where verified, under half of the shortfall comes from an unresolved V gene, and the cause of the rest is unknown. V and J calls and clone size come straight from that table; D and trimming were deduced from the DNA. The sample has some 100 clones on record, roughly 84% of them singletons. Around 94% of the sample belongs to the ten largest clones.

Taken from the germline V gene, the CDR1 and CDR2 loops are MNHNS and SASEGT. From its cysteine to its phenylalanine, the CDR3 spans 17 amino acids. Only the CDR3 region is kept as DNA, spanning 51 bases read in frame from base 1. V gives up 4 bases and J gives up 0 bases, and the segment between their germline ends measures 18 bases. The receptor's source is a woman aged 60-75 years with non-small cell lung cancer. Some clones in this sample may be carry-over from other donors' samples. The sequence links TRBV6-1 to TRBJ1-2, with no confidently assigned D gene. Sequenced material: a CD4+ T cell line or clone grown in culture. The DNA sequence is given as TGTGCCAGCAGTGCCGACAAAAACCTCTTCTCTAACTATGGCTACACCTTC. Its product reads: CASSADKNLFSNYGYTF.